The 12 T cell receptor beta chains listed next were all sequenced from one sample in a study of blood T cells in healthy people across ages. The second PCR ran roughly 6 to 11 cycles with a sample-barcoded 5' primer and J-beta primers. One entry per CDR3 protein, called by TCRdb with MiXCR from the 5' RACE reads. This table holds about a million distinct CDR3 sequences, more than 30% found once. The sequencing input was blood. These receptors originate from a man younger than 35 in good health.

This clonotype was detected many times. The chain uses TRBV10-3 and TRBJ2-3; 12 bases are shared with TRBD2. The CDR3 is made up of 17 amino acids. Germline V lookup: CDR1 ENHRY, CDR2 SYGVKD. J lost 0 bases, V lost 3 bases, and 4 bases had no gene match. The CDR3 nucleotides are TGTGCCATCAGTGACCCTCTAGCGGGGGGGAGCACAGATACGCAGTATTTT. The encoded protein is CAISDPLAGGSTDTQYF.

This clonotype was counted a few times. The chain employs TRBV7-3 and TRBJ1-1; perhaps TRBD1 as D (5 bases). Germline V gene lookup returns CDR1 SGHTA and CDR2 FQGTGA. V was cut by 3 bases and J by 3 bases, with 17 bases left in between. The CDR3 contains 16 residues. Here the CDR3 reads CASSLYPRGPDTEAFF. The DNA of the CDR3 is TGTGCCAGCAGCTTGTACCCGAGGGGACCCGACACTGAAGCTTTCTTT. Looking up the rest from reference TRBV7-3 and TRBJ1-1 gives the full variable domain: GAGVSQTPSNKVTEKGKYVELRCDPISGHTALYWYRQSLGQGPEFLIYFQGTGAADDSGLPNDRFFAVRPEGSVSTLKIQRTERGDSAVYLCASSLYPRGPDTEAFFGQGTRLTVV.

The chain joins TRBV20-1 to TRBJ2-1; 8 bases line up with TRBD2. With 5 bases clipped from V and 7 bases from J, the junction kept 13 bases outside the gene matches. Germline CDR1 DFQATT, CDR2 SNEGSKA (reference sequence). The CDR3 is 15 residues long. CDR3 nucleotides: TGCAGTGCTGTAAAAGCGGGGGCCGGGGGAAATGAGCAGTTCTTC. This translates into CSAVKAGAGGNEQFF.

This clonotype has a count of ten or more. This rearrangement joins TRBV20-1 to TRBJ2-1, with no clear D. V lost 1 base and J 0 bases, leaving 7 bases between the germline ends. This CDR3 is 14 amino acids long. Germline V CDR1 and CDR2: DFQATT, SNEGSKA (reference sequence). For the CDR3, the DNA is TGCAGTGCTAGAGGGCACAGCTCCTACAATGAGCAGTTCTTC. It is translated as CSARGHSSYNEQFF.

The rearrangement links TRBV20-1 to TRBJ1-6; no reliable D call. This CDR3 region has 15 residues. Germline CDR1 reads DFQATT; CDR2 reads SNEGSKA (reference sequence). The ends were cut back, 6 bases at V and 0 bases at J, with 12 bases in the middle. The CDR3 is CSAIFESSYNSPLHF. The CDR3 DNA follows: TGCAGTGCCATCTTCGAGAGCTCCTATAATTCACCCCTCCACTTT.

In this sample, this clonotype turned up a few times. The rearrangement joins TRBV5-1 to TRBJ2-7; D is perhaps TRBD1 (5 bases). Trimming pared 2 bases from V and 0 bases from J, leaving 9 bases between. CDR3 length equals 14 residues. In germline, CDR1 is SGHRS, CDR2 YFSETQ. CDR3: CASSFDSNSYEQYF. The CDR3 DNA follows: TGCGCCAGCAGCTTTGACAGCAACTCCTACGAGCAGTACTTC.

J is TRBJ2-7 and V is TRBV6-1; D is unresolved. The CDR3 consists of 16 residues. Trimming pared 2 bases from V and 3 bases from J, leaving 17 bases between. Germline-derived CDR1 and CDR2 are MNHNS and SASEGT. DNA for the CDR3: TGTGCCAGCAGTGAATTGCCCGCTGAAGGCTTCTACGAGCAGTACTTC. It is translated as CASSELPAEGFYEQYF.

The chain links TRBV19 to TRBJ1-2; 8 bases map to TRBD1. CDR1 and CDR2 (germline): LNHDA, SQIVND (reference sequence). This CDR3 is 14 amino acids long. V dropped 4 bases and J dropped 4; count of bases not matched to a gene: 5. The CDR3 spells CASSSRTGPYGYTF. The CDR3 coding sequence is TGTGCCAGTAGTAGTCGGACAGGGCCCTATGGCTACACCTTC. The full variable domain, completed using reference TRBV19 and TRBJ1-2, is DGGITQSPKYLFRKEGQNVTLSCEQNLNHDAMYWYRQDPGQGLRLIYYSQIVNDFQKGDIAEGYSVSREKKESFPLTVTSAQKNPTAFYLCASSSRTGPYGYTFGSGTRLTVV.

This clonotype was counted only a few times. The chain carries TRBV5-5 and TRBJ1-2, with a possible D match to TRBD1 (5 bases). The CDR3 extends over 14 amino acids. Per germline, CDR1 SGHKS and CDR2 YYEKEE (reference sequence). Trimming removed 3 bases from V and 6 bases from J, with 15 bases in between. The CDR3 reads CASSSRGSGNGYTF. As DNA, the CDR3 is TGTGCCAGCAGCTCTCGAGGTTCAGGGAATGGCTACACCTTC.

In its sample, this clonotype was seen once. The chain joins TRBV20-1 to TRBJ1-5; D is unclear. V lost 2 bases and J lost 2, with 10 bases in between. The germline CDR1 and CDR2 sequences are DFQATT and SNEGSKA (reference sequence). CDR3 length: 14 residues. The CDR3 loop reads CSARRTVGNQPQHF. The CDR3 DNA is TGCAGTGCTAGACGTACAGTAGGCAATCAGCCCCAGCATTTT.

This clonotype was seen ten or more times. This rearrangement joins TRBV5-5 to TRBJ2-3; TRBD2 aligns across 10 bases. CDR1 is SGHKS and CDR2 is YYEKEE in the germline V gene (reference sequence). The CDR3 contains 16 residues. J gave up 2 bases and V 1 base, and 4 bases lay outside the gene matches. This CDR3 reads CASSLIAGGSTDTQYF. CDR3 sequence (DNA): TGTGCCAGCAGCTTGATAGCGGGGGGCTCCACAGATACGCAGTATTTT.

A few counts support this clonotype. Here the CDR3 DNA reads TGCGCCAGCAGCCAAGTGGCTTTACAGCCCCAAGAGACCCAGTACTTC. Translating gives CASSQVALQPQETQYF. This rearrangement joins TRBV4-1 to TRBJ2-5; D not certain. The CDR3 consists of 16 residues. V was pared by 1 base and J by 1 base, with 13 bases between. Germline assignment: CDR1 MGHRA and CDR2 YSYEKL.